A single sample is the source of the 30 T cell receptor beta chains below, sequenced in a study of CD8 T cells in Susac syndrome. Random-hexamer reverse transcription was applied to roughly 0.5 to 1 ug RNA. From the immunoSEQ multiplex PCR reads, TCRdb called clonotypes with MiXCR, one entry per CDR3 protein. The table shows 250,000 to 300,000 distinct CDR3 sequences, with about nine tenths occurring only once. Input material: CD8+ T cells from PBMCs. These receptors all stem from a human donor with multiple sclerosis.

The chain's CDR3 is CASSLWVAGYNEQFF. The CDR3 DNA reads as TGTGCCAGCAGTTTATGGGTAGCGGGTTACAATGAGCAGTTCTTC. The chain couples TRBV27 to TRBJ2-1; 7 bases match TRBD2. The CDR3 runs to 15 residues. CDR1 is MNHEY and CDR2 is SMNVEV in the germline V gene (reference sequence). Trimming at V came to 1 base and at J to 4 bases, leaving 4 bases not matched to a gene.

This clonotype occurred once. The chain has TRBV2 and TRBJ2-7; D unresolved. The V and J ends lost 1 base and 2 bases respectively, with 12 bases between them. Germline CDR1 SNHLY, CDR2 FYNNEI. This CDR3 spans 15 amino acids. CDR3 sequence: CASSEVHLGTYEQYF. CDR3 coding DNA: TGTGCCAGCAGTGAAGTACACTTAGGTACCTACGAGCAGTACTTC.

This chain connects TRBV6-2 or TRBV6-3 to TRBJ2-7, with 10 bases identical to TRBD2. The trim removed 0 bases at V and 3 bases at J, leaving 2 bases unmatched. Germline values: CDR1 MNHEY, CDR2 SVGEGT. The CDR3 extends over 15 amino acids. The CDR3 DNA reads as TGTGCCAGCAGTTACTCGTCTAGCGGGGGCTACGAGCAGTACTTC. It codes for CASSYSSSGGYEQYF.

This chain joins TRBV14 and TRBJ1-2, with 10 positions matching TRBD1. Germline V CDR1 and CDR2: SGHDN, FVKESK. CDR3 length: 14 residues. Unmatched junction bases numbered 2, after V lost 3 bases and J lost 4 bases. DNA for the CDR3: TGTGCCAGCAGCCAGGGGACAGGGGCCTATGGCTACACCTTC. Translating gives CASSQGTGAYGYTF.

The chain employs TRBV14 and TRBJ1-3, with 8 bases identical to TRBD1. This CDR3 region has 16 residues. V shed 3 bases and J 7 bases; nucleotides not matched to a gene: 11. Germline V gene sequence: CDR1 SGHDN, CDR2 FVKESK. The chain's CDR3 is CASSQAGTGMGNTIYF. The DNA for the CDR3 is TGTGCCAGCAGCCAGGCCGGGACAGGCATGGGGAACACCATATATTTT.

This rearrangement joins TRBV7-9 to TRBJ2-5, with TRBD2 matching 8 bases. V lost 5 bases to trimming and J lost 6 bases; unmatched junction nucleotides: 8. The CDR3 runs to 14 residues. CDR1 is SEHNR and CDR2 is FQNEAQ in the germline V gene (reference sequence). Written as DNA, the CDR3 is TGTGCCAGCAGCCCGGGACTAGATCGAAAGACCCAGTACTTC. Residues: CASSPGLDRKTQYF.

In nucleotides, the CDR3 is TGTGCCAGCAGTAAAGGGACTAGTAGCTACAATGAGCAGTTCTTC. It encodes CASSKGTSSYNEQFF. The rearrangement links TRBV27 to TRBJ2-1; the match to TRBD2 covers 8 bases. Germline V lookup: CDR1 MNHEY, CDR2 SMNVEV (reference sequence). CDR3 length: 15 amino acids. Trimming removed 5 bases from V and 3 bases from J; junction bases left unmatched: 6.

This sequence joins TRBV15 and TRBJ2-5, with 11 bases identical to TRBD2. The germline V gene has CDR1 LNHNV and CDR2 YYDKDF (reference sequence). V was clipped by 2 bases and J by 5 bases; unmatched bases: 10. CDR3 length equals 17 residues. CDR3 nucleotide sequence: TGTGCCACCAGCAGATCCACCTTAGCGGGAGGGATGGAGACCCAGTACTTC. Amino acid sequence: CATSRSTLAGGMETQYF.

This chain links TRBV20-1 with TRBJ2-2, with 7 bases identical to TRBD2. This CDR3 region has 15 residues. Germline loops: CDR1 DFQATT, CDR2 SNEGSKA (reference sequence). With V trimmed by 2 bases and J by 0 bases, 3 bases remained unmatched. The CDR3 region is CSARLLASNTGELFF. CDR3 in DNA: TGCAGTGCTAGACTACTAGCGTCGAACACCGGGGAGCTGTTTTTT.

The genes are TRBV20-1 and TRBJ2-3; D may be TRBD1 (5 bases). V was shortened by 2 bases and J by 2 bases, with 17 bases between the two germline ends. The CDR3 sequence is 16 residues long. CDR1 and CDR2 from the germline V gene are DFQATT and SNEGSKA (reference sequence). This chain's CDR3 is CSARPLDRYYTDTQYF. CDR3 in DNA: TGCAGTGCTAGACCCCTTGACAGATATTACACAGATACGCAGTATTTT.

The chain couples TRBV5-4 to TRBJ2-7, with TRBD2 matching over 7 bases. This CDR3 is built from 16 residues. Germline V gene sequence: CDR1 SGHNT, CDR2 YYREEE (reference sequence). The J segment lost 2 bases and the V segment lost 2 bases, leaving 10 bases of the junction unmatched. The CDR3 reads CASSFASLAGAYEQYF. Here the CDR3 DNA reads TGTGCCAGCAGCTTCGCTAGTCTTGCGGGGGCCTACGAGCAGTACTTC.

The chain couples TRBV25-1 to TRBJ1-2; a possible D gene is TRBD1 (6 bases). Germline V lookup: CDR1 MGHDK, CDR2 SYGVNS. V was cut by 5 bases and J by 9 bases, with 16 bases left in between. This CDR3 spans 13 amino acids. CDR3 DNA sequence: TGTGCCAGCAGTCCAACAGGGTCGGAGCGCTACACCTTC. Its translation: CASSPTGSERYTF.

CDR3 amino acids: CSARDRDEQFF. The CDR3 nucleotides read TGCAGTGCTAGAGATAGGGATGAGCAGTTCTTC. The chain has TRBV20-1 and TRBJ2-1, with no clear D. The V and J ends lost 0 bases and 8 bases respectively, with 5 bases between them. The CDR3 loop spans 11 amino acids. Per germline, CDR1 DFQATT and CDR2 SNEGSKA (reference sequence).

The rearrangement links TRBV6-4 to TRBJ2-3; possibly TRBD2 for D (6 bases). The V gene's germline CDR1 is MRHNA and CDR2 SNTAGT. The length of the CDR3 is 15 residues. V was trimmed by 5 bases and J by 0 bases, leaving 12 bases between them. The CDR3, as DNA: TGTGCCAGCAGTCTCGTAGCGGAGAGCACAGATACGCAGTATTTT. This encodes CASSLVAESTDTQYF.

This clonotype appeared once. The CDR3 is CAISESRGVSGNTEAFF. Written as DNA, the CDR3 is TGTGCCATCAGTGAGTCTCGAGGAGTTTCAGGGAACACTGAAGCTTTCTTT. The V call is TRBV10-3, the J call TRBJ1-1, with D unresolved. Trimming stripped 0 bases from V and 1 base from J, with 15 bases between. Germline V gene data show CDR1 as ENHRY and CDR2 as SYGVKD. The CDR3 is 17 residues long.

The V and J genes are TRBV11-2 and TRBJ2-3; 9 nucleotides match TRBD2. The length of the CDR3 is 16 residues. V lost 5 bases, J lost 0 bases, and 6 bases stayed unmatched. The germline CDR1 and CDR2 sequences are SGHAT and FQNNGV. The DNA for the CDR3 is TGTGCCAGCAGCCCCGGACTAGCGCCTAGCACAGATACGCAGTATTTT. As protein: CASSPGLAPSTDTQYF.

This clonotype came up once. The V gene is TRBV30, the J gene TRBJ2-2; D perhaps matches TRBD1 (5 bases). Deletions cut 6 bases from V and 0 bases from J, with 14 bases between. The V gene's germline CDR1 is GTSNPN and CDR2 SVGIG (reference sequence). The CDR3 has 15 residues. The CDR3 DNA is TGTGCCTGCTACCCGTGGACATCGAACACCGGGGAGCTGTTTTTT. Translating gives CACYPWTSNTGELFF.

J is TRBJ1-6 and V is TRBV28, with D possibly matching TRBD1 (6 bases). Per the germline V gene, CDR1 is MDHEN and CDR2 is SYDVKM. This CDR3 comprises 16 residues. V lost 2 bases and J 7 bases, leaving 15 bases between the germline ends. The CDR3: CASSLRQPRGNSPLHF. The DNA for the CDR3 is TGTGCCAGCAGTTTAAGACAGCCCAGGGGAAATTCACCCCTCCACTTT. The full variable domain, with the rest looked up from reference TRBV28 and TRBJ1-6, is DVKVTQSSRYLVKRTGEKVFLECVQDMDHENMFWYRQDPGLGLRLIYFSYDVKMKEKGDIPEGYSVSREKKERFSLILESASTNQTSMYLCASSLRQPRGNSPLHFGNGTRLTVT.

The genes are TRBV7-9 and TRBJ2-7; unclear D gene. The V and J ends lost 5 bases and 4 bases respectively, with 15 bases between them. The CDR3 is 14 amino acids. The germline CDR1 and CDR2 sequences are SEHNR and FQNEAQ (reference sequence). The CDR3 DNA reads as TGTGCCAGCAGCGCCGACGCGGTGGGTTACGAGCAGTACTTC. It yields the protein CASSADAVGYEQYF.

The chain is built from TRBV2 and TRBJ1-3; D may be TRBD1 (5 bases). The germline gives CDR1 SNHLY, CDR2 FYNNEI. Trimming pared 6 bases from V and 0 bases from J, leaving 15 bases between. CDR3 length equals 16 residues. The CDR3 loop reads CASRRDAVISGNTIYF. In DNA, the CDR3 is TGTGCCAGCAGGAGGGACGCAGTAATCTCTGGAAACACCATATATTTT.

V gene TRBV28 combines with J gene TRBJ2-5, with 10 bases that match TRBD1. In germline, CDR1 is MDHEN, CDR2 SYDVKM. The CDR3 length is 17 residues. The J segment lost 5 bases and the V segment lost 3 bases, leaving 12 bases of the junction unmatched. CDR3 nucleotides: TGTGCCAGCAGTTTTCGGGACAGGGGTTGGGTTAGGGAGACCCAGTACTTC. Protein product: CASSFRDRGWVRETQYF.

J is TRBJ2-7 and V is TRBV28, with D perhaps assigned TRBD1 or TRBD2 (5 bases each). The V end lost 10 bases, the J end lost 0 bases, and 16 bases lay between the germline ends. The CDR3 consists of 14 residues. Germline V lookup: CDR1 MDHEN, CDR2 SYDVKM. This chain's CDR3 is CATRSRGPSYEQYF. In DNA form, the CDR3 reads TGTGCCACCAGATCGAGGGGCCCCTCCTACGAGCAGTACTTC.

The V and J genes are TRBV3-1 and TRBJ2-1; D gene ambiguous. CDR3 length: 13 residues. V lost 4 bases and J 8 bases, leaving 12 bases between the germline ends. Germline V lookup: CDR1 LGHDT, CDR2 YNNKEL (reference sequence). CDR3 protein: CASSLTGLDEQFF. The CDR3 bases are TGTGCCAGCAGCCTCACTGGGTTGGATGAGCAGTTCTTC.

The chain employs TRBV6-5 and TRBJ2-2; D not certain. This CDR3 region has 14 residues. Trimming shortened V by 11 bases and J by 1 base, and 14 bases separated the two germline ends. Germline V gives CDR1 MNHEY, CDR2 SVGAGI. CDR3 residues: CAPPTTGNTGELFF. CDR3 DNA sequence: TGTGCCCCCCCTACGACGGGGAACACCGGGGAGCTGTTTTTT.

This clonotype was observed many times. The V gene is TRBV7-6, the J gene TRBJ2-3; no firm D call. This CDR3 is built from 14 residues. CDR1 and CDR2 (germline): SGHVS, FNYEAQ. Trimming shortened V by 1 base and J by 2 bases, and 7 bases separated the two germline ends. The CDR3 DNA reads as TGTGCCAGCAGCTTAGGTCCAACCACAGATACGCAGTATTTT. Its protein is CASSLGPTTDTQYF. The variable domain in full, with the rest retrieved from reference TRBV7-6 and TRBJ2-3, is GAGVSQSPRYKVTKRGQDVALRCDPISGHVSLYWYRQALGQGPEFLTYFNYEAQQDKSGLPNDRFSAERPEGSISTLTIQRTEQRDSAMYRCASSLGPTTDTQYFGPGTRLTVL.

The CDR3 reads CASSYEYRVGYNEQFF. For the CDR3, the DNA is TGTGCCAGCAGTTATGAGTACAGGGTGGGCTACAATGAGCAGTTCTTC. This rearrangement joins TRBV27 to TRBJ2-1; D possibly corresponds to TRBD1 (6 bases). V shed 4 bases and J shed 3 bases, with 16 bases lying between them. The CDR3 extends over 16 amino acids. CDR1 MNHEY and CDR2 SMNVEV come from the germline V gene (reference sequence).

This chain's CDR3 is CASSSVVGRYEQYF. The CDR3 DNA reads TGTGCCAGCAGCTCCGTCGTGGGCCGGTACGAGCAGTACTTC. V and J are TRBV7-9 and TRBJ2-7; D is uncertain. Deletions cut 4 bases from V and 4 bases from J, with 14 bases between. This CDR3 is built from 14 residues. CDR1 and CDR2 (germline): SEHNR, FQNEAQ (reference sequence). The full variable domain, with the rest looked up from reference TRBV7-9 and TRBJ2-7, is DTGVSQNPRHKITKRGQNVTFRCDPISEHNRLYWYRQTLGQGPEFLTYFQNEAQLEKSRLLSDRFSAERPKGSFSTLEIQRTEQGDSAMYLCASSSVVGRYEQYFGPGTRLTVT.

This chain links TRBV3-1 with TRBJ2-1; D perhaps matches TRBD2 (5 bases). There are 15 residues in the CDR3. The V end lost 4 bases, the J end lost 9 bases, and 19 bases lay between the germline ends. Germline CDR1 LGHDT, CDR2 YNNKEL (reference sequence). This CDR3 reads CASSPPEGHSSEQFF. The CDR3 region has the DNA TGTGCCAGCAGCCCCCCCGAGGGCCATAGCAGTGAGCAGTTCTTC.

The chain joins TRBV27 to TRBJ2-3; D is undetermined. CDR1 MNHEY and CDR2 SMNVEV come from the germline V gene (reference sequence). With 6 bases removed from V and 2 bases from J, the gap between germline ends came to 12 bases. The length of the CDR3 is 14 residues. CDR3 residues: CASRTRKDTDTQYF. The CDR3 DNA follows: TGTGCCAGCAGAACCAGGAAAGACACAGATACGCAGTATTTT.

The chain carries TRBV10-3 and TRBJ2-1; D not resolved. The CDR3 runs 15 residues. CDR1 and CDR2 from the germline V gene are ENHRY and SYGVKD. V was clipped by 5 bases and J by 4 bases, with 15 bases between them. Here the CDR3 reads CAISWALGVYNEQFF. Written as DNA, the CDR3 is TGTGCCATCAGTTGGGCCCTAGGCGTTTACAATGAGCAGTTCTTC.